This T cell receptor beta chain is from a study of T cell responses to AZD1222 COVID-19 vaccine. Broader study findings: Vaccination with two AZD1222 doses was followed by a rise in Spike-specific TCR breadth and depth.

The CDR3 is made up of 13 amino acids. Trimming removed 7 bases from V and 2 bases from J, with 11 bases in between. Looked up from germline, CDR1 is LNHDA and CDR2 is SQIVND (reference sequence). Clones were sequenced by immunoSEQ multiplex PCR, and TCRdb holds only the in-frame ones, with some missing. The sample lists 150,000 to 200,000 clones; around 94% were seen once. To note about this clone: Its antigen is unknown.

The chain employs TRBV19 and TRBJ2-5; D tentatively reads TRBD1 or TRBD2 (5 bases each). The TCR was taken from an adult in good health. The specimen was peripheral blood, collected on day 0 of AZD1222 vaccination. The CDR3 sequence is CASKPGPQETQYF. CDR3 in DNA: TGTGCCAGTAAACCGGGACCACAAGAGACCCAGTACTTC.